This TCR beta chain derives from a study of regulatory T cells in long-lasting Graves disease. Points from the study as a whole: For persistent Graves' patients, TCR diversity was lower than for newly diagnosed ones. Accuracy was possibly reduced by small sample size. Persistent cases favored TRBV28, TRBJ1-2 and TRBJ2-5.

Construction of the TCR beta libraries employed iRepertoire HTBI primers in conjunction with Arm-PCR of CDR3 regions. One entry per CDR3 protein results from TCRdb running MiXCR on the multiplex PCR reads. The profile shows 700,000 or so distinct CDR3 sequences, approximately 31% of them singletons. Many counts were recorded for this clonotype. What it binds is unknown. Time point reported: persistent/refractory GD, antithyroid drugs over 5 years with positive TRAb. PBMC-derived RNA was used for the TCR library. The CDR3 covers 17 residues. Trimming took off 4 bases at V and 0 bases at J, with 18 bases between the two ends.

Here the sequenced sample was peripheral blood mononuclear cells (PBMCs), taken when the disease was refractory, from a patient treated with antithyroid drugs. The chain combines TRBV12-3 or TRBV12-4 with TRBJ1-1; D may be TRBD1 (5 bases). The sequence was collected from a female donor with Graves disease. CDR3 DNA sequence: TGTGCCAGCAGTTCGTCGGACACCGGAGGCATGAACACTGAAGCTTTCTTT. Residues: CASSSSDTGGMNTEAFF.